A single sample is the source of the 25 T cell receptor beta chains below, sequenced in a study of a mutant IDH1 vaccine in newly diagnosed glioma. Antigens for these TCRs are unknown. Time point in this sample: week 23, last vaccination. Every vaccine dose comprised 300 ug of mutant IDH1 20-mer peptide plus topical imiquimod. TCRdb's copy holds only in-frame clones and misses some; the assay was immunoSEQ multiplex PCR. The data contain some 11,000 clones, approximately 88% of them seen just once; the ten biggest clones take up around 5.2%. The starting material was PBMCs, obtained from a glioma patient whose treatment included an IDH1 peptide vaccine. The origin of the receptors is a woman between 40 and 50 years old with glioma. Some clones in this sample may be carry-over from other donors' samples.

The CDR3 loop reads CASRTGLNYGYTF. CDR3 in DNA: TGTGCCTCCCGGACAGGCCTAAACTATGGCTACACCTTC. This chain joins TRBV19 and TRBJ1-2; TRBD1 agrees at 7 bases. With V trimmed by 11 bases and J by 2 bases, 8 bases remained unmatched. In germline, CDR1 is LNHDA, CDR2 SQIVND (reference sequence). CDR3 length equals 13 residues.

The chain joins TRBV11-2 to TRBJ1-4; maybe TRBD1 (5 bases). Per the germline V gene, CDR1 is SGHAT and CDR2 is FQNNGV. V shed 5 bases and J shed 3 bases, with 13 bases lying between them. The length of the CDR3 is 15 residues. The CDR3 reads CASSRGPGPNEKLFF. The CDR3 DNA sequence: TGTGCCAGCAGCCGAGGTCCGGGGCCTAATGAAAAACTGTTTTTT.

This rearrangement joins TRBV5-1 to TRBJ2-3, with 7 bases identical to TRBD2. The CDR3 loop spans 14 amino acids. Germline assignment: CDR1 SGHRS and CDR2 YFSETQ. V was pared by 3 bases and J by 1 base, with 2 bases of the junction left unmatched. CDR3 in amino acids: CASSSLAGTDTQYF. The CDR3 bases are TGCGCCAGCAGCTCCCTAGCGGGCACAGATACGCAGTATTTT. The full variable domain, with the rest looked up from reference TRBV5-1 and TRBJ2-3, is KAGVTQTPRYLIKTRGQQVTLSCSPISGHRSVSWYQQTPGQGLQFLFEYFSETQRNKGNFPGRFSGRQFSNSRSEMNVSTLELGDSALYLCASSSLAGTDTQYFGPGTRLTVL.

This chain joins TRBV29-1 and TRBJ2-1; 10 nucleotides line up with TRBD2. CDR3 length: 15 amino acids. The J segment lost 3 bases and the V segment lost 5 bases, leaving 7 bases of the junction unmatched. CDR1 is SQVTM and CDR2 is ANQGSEA in the germline V gene. As DNA, the CDR3 is TGCAGCGTTACAGGACTAGCGGAAAACTACAATGAGCAGTTCTTC. Its translation is CSVTGLAENYNEQFF.

This chain links TRBV5-1 with TRBJ1-2; 11 bases match TRBD1. The CDR3 contains 14 residues. Germline CDR1 reads SGHRS; CDR2 reads YFSETQ. J was trimmed by 8 bases and V by 6 bases; bases with no gene match: 9. In DNA, the CDR3 is TGCGCCAGCAAGGAAGGACAGGGGGCGCAAGGCTACACCTTC. The encoded protein is CASKEGQGAQGYTF.

The chain recombines TRBV11-2 with TRBJ1-2; D possibly corresponds to TRBD1 (6 bases). The CDR3 is 13 amino acids. Germline values: CDR1 SGHAT, CDR2 FQNNGV. The ends were cut back, 7 bases at V and 7 bases at J, with 16 bases in the middle. This CDR3 reads CASTFSGGVGYTF. The DNA of the CDR3 is TGTGCCAGCACCTTCTCGGGGGGCGTTGGCTACACCTTC.

The count of this clone is one. The chain has TRBV4-2 and TRBJ1-2, with TRBD1 matching 9 bases. V lost 4 bases and J lost 6; bases outside the gene matches: 3. Looked up from germline, CDR1 is LGHNA and CDR2 is YNFKEQ. The CDR3 loop spans 13 amino acids. CDR3 region: CASSRDRDHGYTF. CDR3 nucleotide sequence: TGTGCCAGCAGCCGGGACAGGGACCATGGCTACACCTTC.

J is TRBJ1-2 and V is TRBV14, with D possibly being TRBD1 (6 bases). Trimming took off 2 bases at V and 8 bases at J, with 12 bases between the two ends. This CDR3 has 13 amino acids. Germline values: CDR1 SGHDN, CDR2 FVKESK. CDR3: CASSQKQGWGYTF. The CDR3 nucleotides are TGTGCCAGCAGCCAAAAACAGGGTTGGGGCTACACCTTC.

This clone was seen just once. The CDR3: CASGSSGGGIYNEQFF. In DNA form, the CDR3 reads TGTGCTAGTGGTTCGTCTGGCGGGGGGATTTACAATGAGCAGTTCTTC. This chain links TRBV12-5 with TRBJ2-1; 8 positions match TRBD2. Germline CDR1 is LGHNT and CDR2 is FRNRAP. This CDR3 is 16 amino acids long. V shed 4 bases and J 4 bases; nucleotides not matched to a gene: 9.

The genes are TRBV2 and TRBJ2-2; no reliable D call. Trimming left V 0 bases short and J 0 bases short, with 5 bases between. In germline, CDR1 is SNHLY, CDR2 FYNNEI. The CDR3 consists of 15 residues. CDR3 region: CASSEASANTGELFF. DNA of the CDR3: TGTGCCAGCAGTGAAGCAAGCGCGAACACCGGGGAGCTGTTTTTT.

The CDR3 region is CASSLRSRDRISYEQYF. The CDR3 bases are TGTGCCAGCAGTTTAAGGTCCCGGGACAGGATCTCCTACGAGCAGTACTTC. This rearrangement joins TRBV28 to TRBJ2-7, with 8 bases identical to TRBD1. Germline V lookup: CDR1 MDHEN, CDR2 SYDVKM. This CDR3 spans 17 amino acids. V gave up 2 bases and J gave up 0 bases; unmatched junction bases: 9. The whole variable domain, remainder taken from reference TRBV28 and TRBJ2-7, is DVKVTQSSRYLVKRTGEKVFLECVQDMDHENMFWYRQDPGLGLRLIYFSYDVKMKEKGDIPEGYSVSREKKERFSLILESASTNQTSMYLCASSLRSRDRISYEQYFGPGTRLTVT.

The V and J genes are TRBV7-9 and TRBJ1-1, with D perhaps TRBD1 (6 bases). The germline V gene encodes CDR1 SEHNR and CDR2 FQNEAQ (reference sequence). The CDR3 covers 15 residues. Between the trimmed V and J ends, which lost 0 bases and 7 bases, there was a span of 15 bases. CDR3 sequence (DNA): TGTGCCAGCAGCTTAGCTCAAGGCAGGGGAAGTGAAGCTTTCTTT. Translation gives CASSLAQGRGSEAFF.

The rearrangement joins TRBV2 to TRBJ2-7; a weak D match, TRBD2 (5 bases). In germline, CDR1 is SNHLY, CDR2 FYNNEI. Trimming cost V 7 bases and J 3 bases, with 10 bases left between them. There are 12 residues in the CDR3. CDR3: CASTEEGYEQYF. The CDR3 DNA follows: TGTGCCAGCACCGAAGAGGGCTACGAGCAGTACTTC.

In its sample, this clone was seen once. This sequence joins TRBV14 and TRBJ1-2, with 12 bases that match TRBD1. Germline trimming cut 4 bases from V and 9 bases from J; bases unmatched to any gene: 3. CDR1 and CDR2 (germline): SGHDN, FVKESK. This CDR3 has 13 residues. In nucleotides, the CDR3 is TGTGCCAGCAGCCCGGGACAGGGGGCGCGCTACACCTTC. It translates to CASSPGQGARYTF.

This chain uses TRBV19 with TRBJ2-1; no clear D gene. With 7 bases removed from V and 3 bases from J, the gap between germline ends came to 13 bases. Per the germline V gene, CDR1 is LNHDA and CDR2 is SQIVND (reference sequence). The CDR3 has 14 residues. The CDR3 DNA reads TGTGCCAGTACCGGGCGGACCATCTACAATGAGCAGTTCTTC. Translated, it gives CASTGRTIYNEQFF.

This chain uses TRBV19 with TRBJ2-4, with D perhaps TRBD1 (5 bases). Germline V gives CDR1 LNHDA, CDR2 SQIVND (reference sequence). Trimming left V 4 bases short and J 0 bases short, with 19 bases between. The CDR3 is made up of 18 amino acids. CDR3 residues: CASSTSLDSKLAKNIQYF. For the CDR3, the DNA is TGTGCCAGTAGTACCTCCCTAGACAGTAAACTAGCCAAAAACATTCAGTACTTC.

V and J are TRBV5-1 and TRBJ1-1; D uncertain. This CDR3 is built from 13 residues. Trimming left V 4 bases short and J 0 bases short, with 7 bases between. Germline V gene data show CDR1 as SGHRS and CDR2 as YFSETQ. The chain's CDR3 is CASSQMLNTEAFF. CDR3 coding DNA: TGCGCCAGCAGCCAGATGTTGAACACTGAAGCTTTCTTT.

The chain uses TRBV19 and TRBJ1-4; 11 bases are shared with TRBD1. V shed 10 bases and J 3 bases; nucleotides not matched to a gene: 10. Germline V gives CDR1 LNHDA, CDR2 SQIVND (reference sequence). The CDR3 is 16 amino acids. Here the CDR3 DNA reads TGTGCCACCTCGGACAGGGGGCGCTTAGCTAATGAAAAACTGTTTTTT. Protein sequence: CATSDRGRLANEKLFF.

This clone turned up a few times. The CDR3 spells CASIGVGTEAFF. In DNA form, the CDR3 reads TGCGCCAGCATTGGGGTAGGCACTGAAGCTTTCTTT. The chain recombines TRBV10-2 with TRBJ1-1; D unclear. The germline V and J ends were trimmed by 7 bases and 4 bases, with 10 bases remaining between them. The CDR3 covers 12 residues. In germline, CDR1 is WSHSY, CDR2 SAAADI.

The chain joins TRBV7-2 to TRBJ2-2; a possible D gene is TRBD2 (5 bases). Germline values: CDR1 SGHTA, CDR2 FQGNSA. CDR3 size: 14 residues. Trimming took 0 bases from V and 5 from J, leaving 7 bases between them. The CDR3 bases are TGTGCCAGCAGCTTAGCGGGAGTTACCGGGGAGCTGTTTTTT. Translating gives CASSLAGVTGELFF. The whole variable domain, remainder taken from reference TRBV7-2 and TRBJ2-2, is GAGVSQSPSNKVTEKGKDVELRCDPISGHTALYWYRQSLGQGLEFLIYFQGNSAPDKSGLPSDRFSAERTGGSVSTLTIQRTQQEDSAVYLCASSLAGVTGELFFGEGSRLTVL.

This rearrangement joins TRBV19 to TRBJ2-1, with D possibly TRBD2 on 6 matching bases. Trimming removed 4 bases at V and 7 bases at J, with 11 bases between. The CDR3 totals 13 residues. CDR1 and CDR2 (germline): LNHDA, SQIVND (reference sequence). The CDR3 sequence is CASSRRVTNEQFF. Written as DNA, the CDR3 is TGTGCCAGTAGTAGGAGGGTCACGAATGAGCAGTTCTTC.

A single count supports this clone. The chain recombines TRBV28 with TRBJ2-7, with D possibly matching TRBD2 (5 bases). The ends were cut back, 5 bases at V and 11 bases at J, with 13 bases in the middle. Germline V CDR1 and CDR2: MDHEN, SYDVKM. This CDR3 comprises 11 residues. The CDR3 sequence: CASSQGRGKYF. The DNA of the CDR3 is TGTGCCAGCAGTCAAGGTCGGGGAAAGTACTTC.

The V call is TRBV18, the J call TRBJ2-7; 10 bases map to TRBD1. J lost 3 bases, V lost 1 base, and 6 bases had no gene match. This CDR3 contains 16 residues. Germline V lookup: CDR1 KGHSH, CDR2 LQKENI. CDR3 bases: TGTGCCAGCTCACCACAGGGACAGGGGAGGTACTACGAGCAGTACTTC. Translating gives CASSPQGQGRYYEQYF.

V and J are TRBV27 and TRBJ1-4, with 7 bases fitting TRBD1. CDR1 is MNHEY, CDR2 SMNVEV, per germline (reference sequence). Losses at the gene ends were 5 bases for V and 1 base for J; bases not matched to a gene: 4. The CDR3 contains 15 residues. In nucleotides, the CDR3 is TGTGCCAGCAGTGCACAGGGGCGAACTAATGAAAAACTGTTTTTT. Protein product: CASSAQGRTNEKLFF. Full variable domain (rest looked up from reference TRBV27 and TRBJ1-4): EAQVTQNPRYLITVTGKKLTVTCSQNMNHEYMSWYRQDPGLGLRQIYYSMNVEVTDKGDVPEGYKVSRKEKRNFPLILESPSPNQTSLYFCASSAQGRTNEKLFFGSGTQLSVL.

The chain joins TRBV29-1 to TRBJ2-1; D gene ambiguous. The V and J ends lost 4 bases and 3 bases respectively, with 7 bases between them. This CDR3 has 12 residues. Germline-derived CDR1 and CDR2 are SQVTM and ANQGSEA. DNA for the CDR3: TGCAGCGTTGTCAAGATCTACAATGAGCAGTTCTTC. This encodes CSVVKIYNEQFF.